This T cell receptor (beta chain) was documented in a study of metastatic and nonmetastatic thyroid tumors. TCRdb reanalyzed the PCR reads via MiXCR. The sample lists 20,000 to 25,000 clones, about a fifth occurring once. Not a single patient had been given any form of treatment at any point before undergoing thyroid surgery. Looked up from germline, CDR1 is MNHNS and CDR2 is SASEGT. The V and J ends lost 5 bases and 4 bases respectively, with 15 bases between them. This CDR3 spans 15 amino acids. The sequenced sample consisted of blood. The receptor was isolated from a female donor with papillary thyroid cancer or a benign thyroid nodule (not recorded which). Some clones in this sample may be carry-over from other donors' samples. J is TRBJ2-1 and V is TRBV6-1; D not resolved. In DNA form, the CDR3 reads TGTGCCAGCAGTCTACAGTCTACCCCTTACAATGAGCAGTTCTTC. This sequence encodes CASSLQSTPYNEQFF.